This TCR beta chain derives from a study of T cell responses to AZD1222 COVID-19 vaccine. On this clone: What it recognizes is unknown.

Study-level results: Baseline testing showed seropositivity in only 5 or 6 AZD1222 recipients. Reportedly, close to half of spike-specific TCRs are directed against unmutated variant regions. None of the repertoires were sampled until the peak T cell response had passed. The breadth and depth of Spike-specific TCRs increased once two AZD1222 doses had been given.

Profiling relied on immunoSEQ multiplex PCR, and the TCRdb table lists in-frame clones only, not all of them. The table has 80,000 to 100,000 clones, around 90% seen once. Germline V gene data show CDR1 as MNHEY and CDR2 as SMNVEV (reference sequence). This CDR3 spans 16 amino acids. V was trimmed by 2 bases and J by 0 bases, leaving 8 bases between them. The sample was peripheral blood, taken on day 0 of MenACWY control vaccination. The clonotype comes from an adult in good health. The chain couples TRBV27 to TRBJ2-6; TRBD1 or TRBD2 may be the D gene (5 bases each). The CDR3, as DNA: TGTGCCAGCAGTTTAGGGACGTCCTCTGGGGCCAACGTCCTGACTTTC. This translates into CASSLGTSSGANVLTF.